The T cell receptor (beta chain) described here comes from a study of human T cells and chemical hapten exposure. Findings and caveats of the study: TCRs at high frequency, those above 1 in 1000, did not change with DPC sensitization.

As to this clonotype: Its cognate antigen is unknown.

Trimming at V came to 3 bases and at J to 5 bases, leaving 2 bases not matched to a gene. The CDR3 is 12 amino acids. From germline, CDR1 is DFQATT and CDR2 SNEGSKA (reference sequence). Extraction of total RNA was performed on unfractionated whole blood. The library attached unique molecular identifiers to individual cDNA molecules. Authors' processing steps: Sample TCR counts, which ranged from 23,224 to 690,600, had a median of roughly 99,000. Each CDR3 protein gets one entry after TCRdb re-called the reads with MiXCR. TCRdb, not the original authors, processed these V and J calls. This table holds some 730 distinct CDR3 sequences, more than 70% found once.

V usage is TRBV20-1 and J usage is TRBJ2-3, with TRBD2 matching over 7 bases. Sample: whole blood. The clonotype originates from a human donor with alopecia, or a healthy volunteer (not recorded which). Some clones in this sample may be carry-over from other donors' samples. This table probably holds off-target reads from a library built for another chain. The CDR3 here is CSARSGEDTQYF. CDR3 nucleotide sequence: TGCAGTGCTAGGAGCGGGGAAGATACGCAGTATTTT.